The source of this T cell receptor beta chain is a study of T cells after yellow fever vaccination. Study background: Fractions low in cell number were prepared with SMART-Seq v4 Ultra Low Input. Findings of the study overall: Although the secondary response was weaker, it peaked faster, at day 5 versus 15. Most clones from primary vaccination resurfaced after the booster (under 97% CD4, 70% to 90% CD8).

V lost 6 bases, J lost 8 bases, and 5 bases stayed unmatched. This CDR3 contains 13 residues. Germline-derived CDR1 and CDR2 are ENHRY and SYGVKD. From the 5' RACE reads, TCRdb called clonotypes with MiXCR, one entry per CDR3 protein. The repertoire holds 500,000 to 650,000 distinct CDR3 sequences, with approximately 13% as singletons. Notes on this clonotype: Its specificity is unknown.

The material sequenced was PBMCs, taken on the day of the yellow fever booster vaccination. V gene TRBV10-3 combines with J gene TRBJ1-4, with 8 bases matching TRBD1. The TCR sequence derives from a man between 25 and 39 years old who received the YFV17D yellow fever vaccine. Here the CDR3 DNA reads TGTGCCATCAGGGGACAGGCGGGGGAAAAACTGTTTTTT. Translating gives CAIRGQAGEKLFF.